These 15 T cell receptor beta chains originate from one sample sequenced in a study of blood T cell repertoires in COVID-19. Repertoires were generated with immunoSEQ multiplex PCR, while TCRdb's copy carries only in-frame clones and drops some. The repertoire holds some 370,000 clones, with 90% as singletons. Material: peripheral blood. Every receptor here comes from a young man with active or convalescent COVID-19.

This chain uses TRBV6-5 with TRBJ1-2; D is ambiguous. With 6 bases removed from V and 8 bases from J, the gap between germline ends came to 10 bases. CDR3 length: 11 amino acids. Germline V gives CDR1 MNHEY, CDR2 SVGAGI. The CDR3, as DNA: TGTGCCAGCAGCGAGGGATACGGCTACACCTTC. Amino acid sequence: CASSEGYGYTF.

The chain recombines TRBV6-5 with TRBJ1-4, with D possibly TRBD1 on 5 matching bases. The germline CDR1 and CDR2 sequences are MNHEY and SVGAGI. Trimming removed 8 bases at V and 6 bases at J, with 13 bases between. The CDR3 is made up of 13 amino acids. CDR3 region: CASRRGKDEKLFF. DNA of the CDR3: TGTGCCAGCCGTAGGGGAAAGGATGAAAAACTGTTTTTT.

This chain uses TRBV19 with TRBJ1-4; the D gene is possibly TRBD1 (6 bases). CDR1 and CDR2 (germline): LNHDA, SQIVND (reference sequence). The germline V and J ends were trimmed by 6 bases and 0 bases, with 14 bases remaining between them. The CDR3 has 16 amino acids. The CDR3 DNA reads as TGTGCCAGTAGGACAGGTCTATCCTCAACTAATGAAAAACTGTTTTTT. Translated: CASRTGLSSTNEKLFF.

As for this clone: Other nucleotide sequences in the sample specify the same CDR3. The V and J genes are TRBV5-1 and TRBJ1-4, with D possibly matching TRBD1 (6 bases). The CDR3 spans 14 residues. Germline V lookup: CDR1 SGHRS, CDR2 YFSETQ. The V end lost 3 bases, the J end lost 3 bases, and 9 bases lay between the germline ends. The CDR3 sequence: CASSSTGSNEKLFF. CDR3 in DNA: TGCGCCAGCAGCTCTACAGGGTCTAATGAAAAACTGTTTTTT.

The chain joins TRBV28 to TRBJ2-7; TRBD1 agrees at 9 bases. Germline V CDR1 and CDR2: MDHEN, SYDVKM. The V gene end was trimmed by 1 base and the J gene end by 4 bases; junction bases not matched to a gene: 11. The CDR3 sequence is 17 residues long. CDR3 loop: CASSLSLLRDRVYEQYF. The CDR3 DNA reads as TGTGCCAGCAGTTTATCCTTATTACGGGACAGGGTATACGAGCAGTACTTC.

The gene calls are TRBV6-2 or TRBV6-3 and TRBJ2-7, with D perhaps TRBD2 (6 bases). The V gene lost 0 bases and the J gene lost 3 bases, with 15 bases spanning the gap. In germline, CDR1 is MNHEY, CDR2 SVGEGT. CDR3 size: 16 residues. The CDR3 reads CASSYSTGAIFYEQYF. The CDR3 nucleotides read TGTGCCAGCAGTTACTCGACGGGAGCGATCTTCTACGAGCAGTACTTC.

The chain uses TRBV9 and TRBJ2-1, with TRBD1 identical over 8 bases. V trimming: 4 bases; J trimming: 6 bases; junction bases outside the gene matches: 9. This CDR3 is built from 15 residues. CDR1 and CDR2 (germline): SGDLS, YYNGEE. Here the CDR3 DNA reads TGTGCCAGCAGCCGAGGACAGGGTGGGGGCAATGAGCAGTTCTTC. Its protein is CASSRGQGGGNEQFF. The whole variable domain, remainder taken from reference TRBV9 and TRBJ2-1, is DSGVTQTPKHLITATGQRVTLRCSPRSGDLSVYWYQQSLDQGLQFLIQYYNGEERAKGNILERFSAQQFPDLHSELNLSSLELGDSALYFCASSRGQGGGNEQFFGPGTRLTVL.

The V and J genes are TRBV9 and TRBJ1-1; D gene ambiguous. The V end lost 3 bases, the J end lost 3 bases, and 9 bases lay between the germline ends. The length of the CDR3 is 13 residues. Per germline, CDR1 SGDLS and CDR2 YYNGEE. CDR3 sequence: CASSAEEDTEAFF. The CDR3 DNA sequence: TGTGCCAGCAGCGCGGAGGAGGACACTGAAGCTTTCTTT.

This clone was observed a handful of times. Written as DNA, the CDR3 is TGTGCCAGCTCACCGTTCGGGGGGAACACCGGGGAGCTGTTTTTT. The encoded protein is CASSPFGGNTGELFF. The rearrangement joins TRBV18 to TRBJ2-2; the D gene is possibly TRBD2 (6 bases). V lost 3 bases to trimming and J lost 1 base, with 9 bases between them. Germline CDR1 and CDR2: KGHSH and LQKENI. This CDR3 region has 15 residues.

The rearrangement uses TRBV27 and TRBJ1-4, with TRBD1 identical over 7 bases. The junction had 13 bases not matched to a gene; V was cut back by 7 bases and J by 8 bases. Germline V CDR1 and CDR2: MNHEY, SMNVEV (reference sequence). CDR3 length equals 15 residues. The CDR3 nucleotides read TGTGCCAGCACCCTCACGGGGCAGGGGGAGGAAAAACTGTTTTTT. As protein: CASTLTGQGEEKLFF.

Here the CDR3 DNA reads TGTGCCAGCAGCTTAGTAGCTAGCGGGGGGGCTAGAGAGACCCAGTACTTC. Protein product: CASSLVASGGARETQYF. This rearrangement joins TRBV7-2 to TRBJ2-5; 12 bases match TRBD2. The CDR3 runs to 17 residues. J lost 4 bases, V lost 1 base, and 7 bases had no gene match. Germline V gene sequence: CDR1 SGHTA, CDR2 FQGNSA. Full variable domain (rest looked up from reference TRBV7-2 and TRBJ2-5): GAGVSQSPSNKVTEKGKDVELRCDPISGHTALYWYRQSLGQGLEFLIYFQGNSAPDKSGLPSDRFSAERTGGSVSTLTIQRTQQEDSAVYLCASSLVASGGARETQYFGPGTRLLVL.

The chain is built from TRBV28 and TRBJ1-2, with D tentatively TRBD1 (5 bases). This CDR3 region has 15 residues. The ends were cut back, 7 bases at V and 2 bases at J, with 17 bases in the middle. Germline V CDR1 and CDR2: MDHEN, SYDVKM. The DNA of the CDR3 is TGTGCCAGCAACCGGGGGGACGGGCTGAACTATGGCTACACCTTC. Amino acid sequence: CASNRGDGLNYGYTF.

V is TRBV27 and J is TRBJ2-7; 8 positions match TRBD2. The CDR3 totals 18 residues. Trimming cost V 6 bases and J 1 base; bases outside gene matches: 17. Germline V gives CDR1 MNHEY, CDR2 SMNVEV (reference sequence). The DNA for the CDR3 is TGTGCCAGCAGACCCATAGGGAGCGGGAGTGTTGGGTCCTACGAGCAGTACTTC. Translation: CASRPIGSGSVGSYEQYF.

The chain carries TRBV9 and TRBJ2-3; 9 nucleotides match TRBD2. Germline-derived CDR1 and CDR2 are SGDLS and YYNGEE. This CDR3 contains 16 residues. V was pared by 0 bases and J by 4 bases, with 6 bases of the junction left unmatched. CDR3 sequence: CASSVVSRGGPDTQYF. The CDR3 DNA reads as TGTGCCAGCAGCGTAGTGTCGCGGGGGGGCCCAGATACGCAGTATTTT.

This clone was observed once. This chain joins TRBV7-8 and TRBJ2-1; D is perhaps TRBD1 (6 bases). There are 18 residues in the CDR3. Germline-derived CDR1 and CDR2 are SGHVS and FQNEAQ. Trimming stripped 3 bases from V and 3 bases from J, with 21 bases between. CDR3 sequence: CASSFLVRRQDYYNEQFF. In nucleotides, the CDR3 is TGTGCCAGCAGCTTCCTTGTCCGAAGACAGGATTACTACAATGAGCAGTTCTTC.